The present T cell receptor beta chain was sequenced within a study of control samples from healthy donors and cancer patients. Sequencing was performed with immunoSEQ multiplex PCR; in TCRdb, only in-frame clones are kept and a portion is missing. The sample contains approximately 130,000 clones, 85% to 90% of which appear only once. V shed 2 bases and J 7 bases; nucleotides not matched to a gene: 6. The CDR3 spans 15 residues. The V gene's germline CDR1 is KGHDR and CDR2 SFDVKD. Material: blood. The receptor's source is a man aged 30-40 years in good health. The chain uses TRBV24-1 and TRBJ1-2; 10 nucleotides align to TRBD1. The CDR3 is CATSDSRQGASGYTF. The CDR3 nucleotides are TGTGCCACCAGTGATTCGAGACAGGGGGCGAGTGGCTACACCTTC.